This T cell receptor beta chain comes out of a study of T cells in Graves' hyperthyroidism and ophthalmopathy. Regarding the study as a whole: Onset of ophthalmopathy came a median approximately 6 months after the model predicted it. In the blood, most expanded thyroid clonotypes above 0.001 appeared as well.

With 0 bases removed from V and 2 bases from J, the gap between germline ends came to 11 bases. The CDR3 runs to 16 residues. CDR1 is SGHRS, CDR2 YFSETQ, per germline. RNA transcripts served as the template for amplifying TCR beta CDR3 regions. First-round RT-PCR targeting the TCR CDR3 was performed with the HTBI primer set. MiXCR, applied by TCRdb to the multiplex PCR reads, yields one record per CDR3 protein. The sample includes over 550,000 distinct CDR3 sequences, approximately 15% of them seen just once. Exclusion of patients followed from uncontrolled infection, other autoimmune disease, pregnancy or lactation. This clonotype showed up just a few times. Its target is not known.

The sequence came from a woman under 30 with Graves' hyperthyroidism. The chain is built from TRBV5-1 and TRBJ2-2; tentatively, D is TRBD2 (5 bases). Sequencing was done on a sample of blood. DNA of the CDR3: TGCGCCAGCAGCTTGGGCCCAGCGGTTAACACCGGGGAGCTGTTTTTT. Residues: CASSLGPAVNTGELFF. Full variable domain (missing parts from reference TRBV5-1 and TRBJ2-2): KAGVTQTPRYLIKTRGQQVTLSCSPISGHRSVSWYQQTPGQGLQFLFEYFSETQRNKGNFPGRFSGRQFSNSRSEMNVSTLELGDSALYLCASSLGPAVNTGELFFGEGSRLTVL.